This TCR beta chain originates from a study of memory CD4+ T cells and cytomegalovirus serostatus. Germline V lookup: CDR1 SGDLS, CDR2 YYNGEE. V lost 4 bases, J lost 0 bases, and 11 bases lay in between. This CDR3 has 15 amino acids. Using immunoSEQ multiplex PCR, the repertoire was profiled, and TCRdb retains in-frame clones only, with some absent. The sample records about 56,000 clones, 82% being singletons. Of note for this clone: Its antigen is unknown.

Single viable CD3+CD4+CD8-CD45RO+ cells were sorted as the memory CD4+ T cells. Serum IgG to CMV pp150, pp28, p38 and p52 defined serostatus. Study-wide results and limits: CMV serostatus prediction reached median AUC 0.95, or 0.91 with US-trained model.

The chain has TRBV9 and TRBJ1-3; tentatively, D is TRBD1 (5 bases). The TCR originated in an adult in good health and CMV-seronegative. The sample consisted of memory CD4+ T cells from blood. The CDR3 reads CASSPGDSSGNTIYF. The CDR3 coding sequence is TGTGCCAGCAGCCCTGGAGACAGCTCTGGAAACACCATATATTTT. The full variable domain, in which reference TRBV9 and TRBJ1-3 provide the parts outside the CDR3, is DSGVTQTPKHLITATGQRVTLRCSPRSGDLSVYWYQQSLDQGLQFLIQYYNGEERAKGNILERFSAQQFPDLHSELNLSSLELGDSALYFCASSPGDSSGNTIYFGEGSWLTVV.